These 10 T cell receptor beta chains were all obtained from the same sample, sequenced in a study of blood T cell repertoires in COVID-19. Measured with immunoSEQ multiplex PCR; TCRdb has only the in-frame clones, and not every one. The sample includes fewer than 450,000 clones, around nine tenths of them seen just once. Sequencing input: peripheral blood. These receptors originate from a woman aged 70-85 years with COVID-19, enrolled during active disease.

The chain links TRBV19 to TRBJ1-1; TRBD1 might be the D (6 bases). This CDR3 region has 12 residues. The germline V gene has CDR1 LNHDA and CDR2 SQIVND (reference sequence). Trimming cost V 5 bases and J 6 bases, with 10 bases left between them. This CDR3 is CASSGRGPEAFF. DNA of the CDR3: TGTGCCAGTAGTGGCAGGGGACCTGAAGCTTTCTTT.

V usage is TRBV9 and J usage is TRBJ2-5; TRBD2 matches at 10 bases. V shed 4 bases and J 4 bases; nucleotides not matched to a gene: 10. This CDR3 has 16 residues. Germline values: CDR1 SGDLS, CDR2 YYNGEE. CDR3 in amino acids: CASSPIPLAGLETQYF. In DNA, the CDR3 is TGTGCCAGCAGCCCTATACCACTAGCGGGGTTAGAGACCCAGTACTTC.

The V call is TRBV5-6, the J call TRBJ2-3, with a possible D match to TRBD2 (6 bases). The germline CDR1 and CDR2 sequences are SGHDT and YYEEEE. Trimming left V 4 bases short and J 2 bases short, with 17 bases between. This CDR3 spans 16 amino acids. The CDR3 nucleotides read TGTGCCAGCAGCACAATGAGCGGCGGGATCACAGATACGCAGTATTTT. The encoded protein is CASSTMSGGITDTQYF.

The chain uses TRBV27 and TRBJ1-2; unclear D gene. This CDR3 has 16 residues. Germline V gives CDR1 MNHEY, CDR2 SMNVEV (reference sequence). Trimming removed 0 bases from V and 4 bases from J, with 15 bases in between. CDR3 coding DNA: TGTGCCAGCAGTTTATCCAATCGTGGGTGGAGCTATGGCTACACCTTC. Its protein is CASSLSNRGWSYGYTF.

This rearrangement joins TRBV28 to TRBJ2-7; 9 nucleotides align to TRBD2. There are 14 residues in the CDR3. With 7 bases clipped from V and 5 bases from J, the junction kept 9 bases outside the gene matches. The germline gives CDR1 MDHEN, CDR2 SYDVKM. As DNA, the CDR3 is TGTGCCAGCAACGAAGGGACTAGCTTGGACGAGCAGTACTTC. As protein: CASNEGTSLDEQYF. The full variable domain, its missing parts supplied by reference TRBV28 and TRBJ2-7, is DVKVTQSSRYLVKRTGEKVFLECVQDMDHENMFWYRQDPGLGLRLIYFSYDVKMKEKGDIPEGYSVSREKKERFSLILESASTNQTSMYLCASNEGTSLDEQYFGPGTRLTVT.

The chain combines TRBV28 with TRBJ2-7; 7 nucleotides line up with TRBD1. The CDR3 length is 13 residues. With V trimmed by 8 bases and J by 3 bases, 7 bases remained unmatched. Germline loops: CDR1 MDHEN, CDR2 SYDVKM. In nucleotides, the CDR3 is TGTGCCAGCGGACCGACAGGGAACTACGAGCAGTACTTC. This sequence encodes CASGPTGNYEQYF.

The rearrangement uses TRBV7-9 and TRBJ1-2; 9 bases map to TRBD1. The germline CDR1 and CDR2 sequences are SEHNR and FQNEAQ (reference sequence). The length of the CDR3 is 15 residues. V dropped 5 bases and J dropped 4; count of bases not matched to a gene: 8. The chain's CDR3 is CASSPGTGLIYGYTF. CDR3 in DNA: TGTGCCAGCAGCCCAGGGACAGGGCTGATCTATGGCTACACCTTC.

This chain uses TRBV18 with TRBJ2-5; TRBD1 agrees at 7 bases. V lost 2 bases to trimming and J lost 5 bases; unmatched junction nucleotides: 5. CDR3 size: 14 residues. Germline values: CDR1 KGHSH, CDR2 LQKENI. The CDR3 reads CASSPEGAPETQYF. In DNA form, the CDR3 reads TGTGCCAGCTCACCAGAGGGGGCCCCGGAGACCCAGTACTTC. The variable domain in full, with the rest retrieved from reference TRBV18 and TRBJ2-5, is NAGVMQNPRHLVRRRGQEARLRCSPMKGHSHVYWYRQLPEEGLKFMVYLQKENIIDESGMPKERFSAEFPKEGPSILRIQQVVRGDSAAYFCASSPEGAPETQYFGPGTRLLVL.

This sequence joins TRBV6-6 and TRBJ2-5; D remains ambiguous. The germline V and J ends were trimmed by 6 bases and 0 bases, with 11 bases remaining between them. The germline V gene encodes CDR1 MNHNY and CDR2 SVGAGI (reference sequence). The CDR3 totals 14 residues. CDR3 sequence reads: CASRAGWYQETQYF. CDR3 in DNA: TGTGCCAGCAGGGCTGGTTGGTACCAAGAGACCCAGTACTTC.

For the CDR3, the DNA is TGTGCCAGCAGCTTAGAGTACAGGGGTACCCAGTACTTC. This translates into CASSLEYRGTQYF. The V call is TRBV11-2, the J call TRBJ2-5, with 7 bases fitting TRBD1. Per germline, CDR1 SGHAT and CDR2 FQNNGV. This CDR3 region has 13 residues. V shed 0 bases, J shed 8 bases, and the junction held 3 bases outside the gene matches.